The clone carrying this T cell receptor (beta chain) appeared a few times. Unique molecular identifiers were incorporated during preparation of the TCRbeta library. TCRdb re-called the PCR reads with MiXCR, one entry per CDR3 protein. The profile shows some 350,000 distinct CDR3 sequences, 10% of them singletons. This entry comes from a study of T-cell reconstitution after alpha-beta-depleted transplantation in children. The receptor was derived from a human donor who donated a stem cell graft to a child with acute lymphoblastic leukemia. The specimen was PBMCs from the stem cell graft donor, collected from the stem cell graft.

Here the CDR3 reads CASSLRELDIQYF. CDR3 sequence (DNA): TGCGCCAGCAGCTTGCGGGAGTTAGACATTCAGTACTTC. The chain uses TRBV5-1 and TRBJ2-4; tentatively, D is TRBD2 (6 bases). With 1 base removed from V and 8 bases from J, the gap between germline ends came to 10 bases. The CDR3 totals 13 residues. Germline V gene lookup returns CDR1 SGHRS and CDR2 YFSETQ. The full variable domain, with the rest looked up from reference TRBV5-1 and TRBJ2-4, is KAGVTQTPRYLIKTRGQQVTLSCSPISGHRSVSWYQQTPGQGLQFLFEYFSETQRNKGNFPGRFSGRQFSNSRSEMNVSTLELGDSALYLCASSLRELDIQYFGAGTRLSVL.